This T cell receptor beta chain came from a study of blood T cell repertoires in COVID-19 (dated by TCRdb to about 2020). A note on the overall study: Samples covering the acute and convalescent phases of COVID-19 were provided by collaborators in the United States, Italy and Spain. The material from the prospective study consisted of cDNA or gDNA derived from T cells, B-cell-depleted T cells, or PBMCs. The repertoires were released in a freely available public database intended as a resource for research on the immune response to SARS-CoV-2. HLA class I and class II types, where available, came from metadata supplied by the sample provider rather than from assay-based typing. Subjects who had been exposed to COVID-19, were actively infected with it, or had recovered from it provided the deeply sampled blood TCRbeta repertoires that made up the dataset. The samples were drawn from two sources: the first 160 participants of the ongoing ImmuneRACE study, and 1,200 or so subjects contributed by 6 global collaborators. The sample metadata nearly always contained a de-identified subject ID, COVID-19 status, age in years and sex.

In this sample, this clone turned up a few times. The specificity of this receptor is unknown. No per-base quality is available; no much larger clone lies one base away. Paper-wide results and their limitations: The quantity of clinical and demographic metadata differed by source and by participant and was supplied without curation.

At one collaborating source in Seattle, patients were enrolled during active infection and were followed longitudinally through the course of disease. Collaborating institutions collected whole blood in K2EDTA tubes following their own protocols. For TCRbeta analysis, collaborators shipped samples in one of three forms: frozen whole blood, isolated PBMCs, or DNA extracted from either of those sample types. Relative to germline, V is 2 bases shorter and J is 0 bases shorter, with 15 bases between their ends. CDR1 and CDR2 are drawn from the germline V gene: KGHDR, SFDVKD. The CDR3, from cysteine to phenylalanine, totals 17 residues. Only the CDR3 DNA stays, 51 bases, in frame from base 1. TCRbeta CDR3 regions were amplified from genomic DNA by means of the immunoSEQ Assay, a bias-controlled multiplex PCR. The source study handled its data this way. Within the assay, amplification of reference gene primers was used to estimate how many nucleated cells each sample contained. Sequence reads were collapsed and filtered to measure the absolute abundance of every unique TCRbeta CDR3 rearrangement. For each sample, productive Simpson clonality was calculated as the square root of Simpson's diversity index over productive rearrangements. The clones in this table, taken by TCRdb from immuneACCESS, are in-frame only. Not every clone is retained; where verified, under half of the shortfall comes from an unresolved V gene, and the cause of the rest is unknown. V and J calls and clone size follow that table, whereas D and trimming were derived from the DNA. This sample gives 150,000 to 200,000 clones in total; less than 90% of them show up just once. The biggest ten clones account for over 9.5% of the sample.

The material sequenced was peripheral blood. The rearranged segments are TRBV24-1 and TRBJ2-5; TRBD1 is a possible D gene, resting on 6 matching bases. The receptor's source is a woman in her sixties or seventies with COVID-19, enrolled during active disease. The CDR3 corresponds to CATSDWLVGQHQETQYF. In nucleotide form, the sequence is TGTGCCACCAGTGATTGGTTAGTAGGACAGCACCAAGAGACCCAGTACTTC.